The 4 T cell receptor beta chains listed next were all sequenced from one sample in a study of CD8 T cells in ankylosing spondylitis. TCRdb independently ran MiXCR on the 5' RACE reads; one entry per CDR3 protein. The table has roughly 240,000 distinct CDR3 sequences, 8% to 9% seen once; the top ten hold roughly 5%. Input material: blood, either unsorted or a sorted T cell fraction (not recorded which). The receptor set was obtained from a female donor with ankylosing spondylitis or in good health (not recorded which).

This clonotype occurred a few times. The chain uses TRBV9 and TRBJ2-2; TRBD1 matches at 7 bases. The J segment lost 4 bases and the V segment lost 4 bases, leaving 7 bases of the junction unmatched. CDR1 is SGDLS and CDR2 is YYNGEE in the germline V gene. This CDR3 has 15 residues. The CDR3 reads CASSLGTVGTGELFF. As DNA, the CDR3 is TGTGCCAGCAGCTTGGGGACAGTCGGCACCGGGGAGCTGTTTTTT.

This clonotype was recorded at least ten times. The chain combines TRBV7-2 with TRBJ2-7; 7 bases map to TRBD2. V lost 5 bases, J lost 5 bases, and 12 bases stayed unmatched. This CDR3 region has 15 residues. Germline V gives CDR1 SGHTA, CDR2 FQGNSA. CDR3 in DNA: TGTGCCAGCAGCCCGACCGGGGTTGCGGGAGACGAGCAGTACTTC. It encodes CASSPTGVAGDEQYF. The full variable domain, its missing parts supplied by reference TRBV7-2 and TRBJ2-7, is GAGVSQSPSNKVTEKGKDVELRCDPISGHTALYWYRQSLGQGLEFLIYFQGNSAPDKSGLPSDRFSAERTGGSVSTLTIQRTQQEDSAVYLCASSPTGVAGDEQYFGPGTRLTVT.

This clonotype showed up many times. The gene calls are TRBV7-6 and TRBJ2-1, with TRBD1 as a possible D gene (6 bases). Germline V lookup: CDR1 SGHVS, CDR2 FNYEAQ. The CDR3 extends over 16 amino acids. Trimming took off 1 base at V and 7 bases at J, with 17 bases between the two ends. In DNA form, the CDR3 reads TGTGCCAGCAGCTTAGGGGGGCAGGCCTACAAAAATGAGCAGTTCTTC. Its translation: CASSLGGQAYKNEQFF.

At least ten counts were recorded for this clonotype. The rearrangement uses TRBV29-1 and TRBJ2-1; 8 bases map to TRBD2. This CDR3 region has 13 residues. CDR1 and CDR2 (germline): SQVTM, ANQGSEA. With 1 base clipped from V and 14 bases from J, the junction kept 10 bases outside the gene matches. The CDR3: CSVEGRGGAVKFF. The CDR3 DNA is TGCAGCGTTGAAGGCCGGGGGGGGGCAGTTAAGTTCTTC.